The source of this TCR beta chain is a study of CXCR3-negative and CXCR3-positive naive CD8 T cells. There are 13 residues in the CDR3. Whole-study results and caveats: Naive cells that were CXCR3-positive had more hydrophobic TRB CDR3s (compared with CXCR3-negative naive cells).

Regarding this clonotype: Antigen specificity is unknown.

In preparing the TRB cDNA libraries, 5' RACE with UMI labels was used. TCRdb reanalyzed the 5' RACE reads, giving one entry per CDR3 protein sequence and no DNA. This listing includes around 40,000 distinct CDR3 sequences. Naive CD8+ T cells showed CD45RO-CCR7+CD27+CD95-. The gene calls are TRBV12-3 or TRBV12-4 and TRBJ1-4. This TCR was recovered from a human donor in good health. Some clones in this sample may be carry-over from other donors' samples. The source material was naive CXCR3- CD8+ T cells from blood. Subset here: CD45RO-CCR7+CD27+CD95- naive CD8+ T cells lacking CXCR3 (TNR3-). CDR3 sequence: CASQDATNEKLFF.